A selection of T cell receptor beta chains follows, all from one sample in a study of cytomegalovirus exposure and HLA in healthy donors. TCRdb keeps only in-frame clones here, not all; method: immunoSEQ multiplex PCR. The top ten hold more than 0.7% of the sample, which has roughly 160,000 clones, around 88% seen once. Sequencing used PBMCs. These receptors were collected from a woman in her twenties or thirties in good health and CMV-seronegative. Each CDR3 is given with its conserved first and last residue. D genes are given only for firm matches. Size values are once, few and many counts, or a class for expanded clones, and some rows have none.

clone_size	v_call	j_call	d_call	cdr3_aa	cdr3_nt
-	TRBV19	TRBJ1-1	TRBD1	CASSIGGQGLNTEAFF	TGTGCCAGTAGTATAGGAGGACAGGGGTTGAACACTGAAGCTTTCTTT
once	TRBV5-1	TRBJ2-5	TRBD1	CASSSGQGVEETQYF	TGCGCCAGCAGCTCGGGACAGGGAGTAGAGGAGACCCAGTACTTC
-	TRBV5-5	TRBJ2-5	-	CASSLGLGPGETQYF	TGTGCCAGCAGCTTGGGTTTGGGCCCGGGGGAGACCCAGTACTTC
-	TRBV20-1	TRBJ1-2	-	CSARQGDGYTF	TGCAGTGCTAGACAGGGTGATGGCTACACCTTC
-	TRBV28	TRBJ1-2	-	CASSWAGFLYGYTF	TGTGCCAGCAGTTGGGCAGGGTTCCTCTATGGCTACACCTTC
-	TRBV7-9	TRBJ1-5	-	CASSSRQDHQPQHF	TGTGCCAGCAGCTCCCGGCAGGATCATCAGCCCCAGCATTTT
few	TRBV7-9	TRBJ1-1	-	CASSLGSVVGGAHTEAFF	TGTGCCAGCAGCTTAGGTTCGGTGGTGGGGGGGGCTCACACTGAAGCTTTCTTT
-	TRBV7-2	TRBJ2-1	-	CASSLAESSYNEQFF	TGTGCCAGCAGCTTAGCCGAGAGCTCCTACAATGAGCAGTTCTTC
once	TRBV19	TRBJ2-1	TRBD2	CASSMSGGFHNEQFF	TGTGCCAGTAGTATGTCGGGGGGGTTCCACAATGAGCAGTTCTTC
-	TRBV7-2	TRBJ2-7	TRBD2	CASSLERGWEQYF	TGTGCCAGCAGCTTAGAGCGGGGGTGGGAGCAGTACTTC
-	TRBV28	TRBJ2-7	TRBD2	CASSSVTSGYLYEQYF	TGTGCCAGCAGTTCCGTCACTAGCGGATACCTCTACGAGCAGTACTTC
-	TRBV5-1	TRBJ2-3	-	CASNSGGAGDTQYF	TGCGCCAGCAACTCAGGAGGGGCCGGGGATACGCAGTATTTT
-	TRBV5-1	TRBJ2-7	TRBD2	CASSQTSGNYEQYF	TGCGCCAGCAGTCAGACTAGCGGGAACTACGAGCAGTACTTC
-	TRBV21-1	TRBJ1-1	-	CASSPCQGTEAFF	TGTGCCAGCAGCCCCTGCCAGGGGACTGAAGCTTTCTTT